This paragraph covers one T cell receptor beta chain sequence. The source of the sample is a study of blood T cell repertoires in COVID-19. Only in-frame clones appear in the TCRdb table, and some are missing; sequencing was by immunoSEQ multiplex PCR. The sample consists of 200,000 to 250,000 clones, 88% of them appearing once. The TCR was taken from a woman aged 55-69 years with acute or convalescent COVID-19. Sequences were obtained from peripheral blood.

The CDR3 DNA reads as TGCGCCAGCAGCCAAGACAGGGGTTACGAGCAGTACTTC. It specifies CASSQDRGYEQYF. The gene calls are TRBV4-1 and TRBJ2-7, with D possibly matching TRBD1 (6 bases). The CDR3 has 13 amino acids. Trimming stripped 0 bases from V and 4 bases from J, with 7 bases between. Germline V gene sequence: CDR1 MGHRA, CDR2 YSYEKL.